The 25 T cell receptor beta chains in this list originate from one sample, sequenced in a study of T cells in Graves' hyperthyroidism and ophthalmopathy. TCR beta CDR3 sequences were amplified from RNA transcripts. HTBI primers were employed in a first-round RT-PCR of the TCR CDR3. MiXCR, applied by TCRdb to the multiplex PCR reads, yields one record per CDR3 protein. Among about 640,000 distinct CDR3 sequences listed, about 20% were seen once. The sample comprised blood. The receptors come from a young man with Graves' ophthalmopathy.

This clonotype appeared a few times. The chain carries TRBV28 and TRBJ2-7; 9 bases align to TRBD1. The V segment lost 6 bases and the J segment 5 bases; nucleotides outside the gene matches: 8. CDR3 size: 14 residues. Germline values: CDR1 MDHEN, CDR2 SYDVKM. The chain's CDR3 is CASRSTGGANEQYF. CDR3 nucleotide sequence: TGTGCCAGCAGATCGACAGGGGGTGCGAACGAGCAGTACTTC.

This clonotype was recorded many times. The V and J genes are TRBV24-1 and TRBJ2-2; TRBD2 agrees at 8 bases. This CDR3 is 15 amino acids long. Germline CDR1 and CDR2: KGHDR and SFDVKD. The trim removed 5 bases at V and 3 bases at J, leaving 4 bases unmatched. CDR3 nucleotide sequence: TGTGCCACCAGTGGAACTAGCGGACACACCGGGGAGCTGTTTTTT. Amino acids: CATSGTSGHTGELFF.

The chain combines TRBV20-1 with TRBJ1-4; no clear D gene. Per germline, CDR1 DFQATT and CDR2 SNEGSKA (reference sequence). Between the trimmed V and J ends, which lost 0 bases and 4 bases, there was a span of 12 bases. The CDR3 is 15 residues long. This chain's CDR3 is CSARDLAGRNEKLFF. The CDR3 DNA reads TGCAGTGCTAGAGATCTGGCAGGCCGTAATGAAAAACTGTTTTTT.

The rearrangement joins TRBV6-4 to TRBJ2-7; D may correspond to TRBD1 or TRBD2 (5 bases each). There are 13 residues in the CDR3. The V end lost 6 bases, the J end lost 2 bases, and 11 bases lay between the germline ends. Germline lookup yields CDR1 MRHNA and CDR2 SNTAGT. As DNA, the CDR3 is TGTGCCAGCAGGTATGAGGGACCCTACGAGCAGTACTTC. As protein: CASRYEGPYEQYF.

This clonotype has at least ten counts. The chain links TRBV28 to TRBJ1-1; D is possibly TRBD1 (6 bases). Germline CDR1 is MDHEN and CDR2 is SYDVKM. V was shortened by 6 bases and J by 5 bases, with 10 bases between the two germline ends. This CDR3 region has 12 residues. The CDR3, as DNA: TGTGCCAGCAGGCAGGGGAGAACTGAAGCTTTCTTT. It specifies CASRQGRTEAFF.

This clonotype was seen only a few times. The chain links TRBV20-1 to TRBJ1-1; 9 bases align to TRBD1. The CDR3 totals 15 residues. J lost 6 bases, V lost 0 bases, and 8 bases had no gene match. Germline-derived CDR1 and CDR2 are DFQATT and SNEGSKA (reference sequence). CDR3 sequence (DNA): TGCAGTGCTAGAGATATGGACAGGGGAGGGCCTGAAGCTTTCTTT. Protein product: CSARDMDRGGPEAFF.

This clonotype has just a few counts. The chain has TRBV14 and TRBJ2-3, with D hard to call. V was trimmed by 1 base and J by 5 bases, leaving 4 bases between them. The CDR3 spans 12 residues. The V gene's germline CDR1 is SGHDN and CDR2 FVKESK. This chain's CDR3 is CASSQVIDTQYF. The CDR3 region has the DNA TGTGCCAGCAGCCAAGTGATAGATACGCAGTATTTT. The complete variable domain, with remaining parts taken from reference TRBV14 and TRBJ2-3, reads EAGVTQFPSHSVIEKGQTVTLRCDPISGHDNLYWYRRVMGKEIKFLLHFVKESKQDESGMPNNRFLAERTGGTYSTLKVQPAELEDSGVYFCASSQVIDTQYFGPGTRLTVL.

The chain joins TRBV6-2 or TRBV6-3 to TRBJ2-1; TRBD2 matches 13 bases. The J segment lost 7 bases and the V segment lost 2 bases, leaving 17 bases of the junction unmatched. Germline values: CDR1 MNHEY, CDR2 SVGEGT. The CDR3 has 20 amino acids. CDR3 amino acids: CASSYLRTDPGLAGLNEQFF. CDR3 nucleotide sequence: TGTGCCAGCAGTTACCTCAGGACAGATCCGGGACTAGCGGGATTGAATGAGCAGTTCTTC.

In its sample, this clonotype was seen many times. The rearrangement joins TRBV29-1 to TRBJ1-1; TRBD1 agrees at 8 bases. This CDR3 is 15 amino acids long. Germline V lookup: CDR1 SQVTM, CDR2 ANQGSEA. The V segment lost 4 bases and the J segment 1 base; nucleotides outside the gene matches: 8. CDR3 protein: CSVGLRGTGNTEAFF. The CDR3 nucleotides read TGCAGCGTTGGGTTGCGCGGGACAGGGAACACTGAAGCTTTCTTT.

This clonotype came up a few times. In nucleotides, the CDR3 is TGCAGTGCTAGAGATCCGCTCTCGGGACAGGGGGTGGATGGCTACACCTTC. This codes for CSARDPLSGQGVDGYTF. This rearrangement joins TRBV20-1 to TRBJ1-2, with 11 bases identical to TRBD1. Germline CDR1 reads DFQATT; CDR2 reads SNEGSKA (reference sequence). J lost 6 bases, V lost 0 bases, and 12 bases had no gene match. This CDR3 region has 17 residues.

This clonotype was observed a few times. V usage is TRBV6-1 and J usage is TRBJ1-2; D unresolved. Germline-derived CDR1 and CDR2 are MNHNS and SASEGT. V was cut by 6 bases and J by 4 bases, with 12 bases left in between. The CDR3 totals 13 residues. The chain's CDR3 is CASRFASTYGYTF. DNA for the CDR3: TGTGCCAGCAGGTTCGCCTCCACCTATGGCTACACCTTC.

This clonotype was seen ten or more times. This rearrangement joins TRBV5-1 to TRBJ1-1, with D unresolved. The V end was cut by 0 bases, the J end by 1 base, with 10 bases between. The CDR3 totals 15 residues. Germline CDR1 is SGHRS and CDR2 is YFSETQ. The CDR3 here is CASSLGSSTNTEAFF. Here the CDR3 DNA reads TGCGCCAGCAGCTTGGGAAGCTCGACGAACACTGAAGCTTTCTTT.

This clonotype was recorded a few times. The gene calls are TRBV5-1 and TRBJ1-2; D is perhaps TRBD1 (6 bases). In germline, CDR1 is SGHRS, CDR2 YFSETQ. The CDR3 runs 13 residues. With 2 bases removed from V and 6 bases from J, the gap between germline ends came to 11 bases. The CDR3 DNA sequence: TGCGCCAGCAGCTTAGACAGGTGGGATGGCTACACCTTC. Protein sequence: CASSLDRWDGYTF.

The chain has TRBV3-1 and TRBJ1-1; D might be TRBD1 (5 bases). This CDR3 is 15 amino acids long. V lost 0 bases to trimming and J lost 4 bases, with 12 bases between them. Germline V lookup: CDR1 LGHDT, CDR2 YNNKEL (reference sequence). The CDR3 here is CASSQDGTVGTEAFF. For the CDR3, the DNA is TGTGCCAGCAGCCAAGATGGGACGGTAGGCACTGAAGCTTTCTTT.

This clonotype was counted ten times or more. The chain employs TRBV28 and TRBJ2-1; the match to TRBD2 covers 9 bases. Germline CDR1 is MDHEN and CDR2 is SYDVKM. This CDR3 comprises 17 residues. Unmatched junction bases numbered 10, after V lost 5 bases and J lost 2 bases. CDR3 region: CASSPGRLAGAYNEQFF. For the CDR3, the DNA is TGTGCCAGCAGTCCAGGGCGCTTAGCGGGAGCCTACAATGAGCAGTTCTTC.

At least ten counts were recorded for this clonotype. This chain connects TRBV29-1 to TRBJ1-1; the D gene is possibly TRBD1 (5 bases). Deletions cut 3 bases from V and 1 base from J, with 12 bases between. This CDR3 is built from 14 residues. CDR1 SQVTM and CDR2 ANQGSEA come from the germline V gene. The CDR3 region is CSVERRQGNTEAFF. CDR3 nucleotides: TGCAGCGTTGAGCGCCGGCAGGGGAACACTGAAGCTTTCTTT.

The sample holds many counts of this clonotype. The chain employs TRBV2 and TRBJ2-7, with 9 bases that match TRBD1. The germline gives CDR1 SNHLY, CDR2 FYNNEI. CDR3 length equals 15 residues. V was pared by 3 bases and J by 2 bases, with 5 bases of the junction left unmatched. CDR3 sequence (DNA): TGTGCCAGCAGTGACTGGACAGGGGCCCCCTACGAGCAGTACTTC. Translation gives CASSDWTGAPYEQYF. Using reference TRBV2 and TRBJ2-7 for the parts outside the CDR3, the full variable domain is EPEVTQTPSHQVTQMGQEVILRCVPISNHLYFYWYRQILGQKVEFLVSFYNNEISEKSEIFDDQFSVERPDGSNFTLKIRSTKLEDSAMYFCASSDWTGAPYEQYFGPGTRLTVT.

The chain recombines TRBV5-6 with TRBJ2-7; maybe TRBD2 (5 bases). The germline gives CDR1 SGHDT, CDR2 YYEEEE. The V end was cut by 0 bases, the J end by 7 bases, with 11 bases between. This CDR3 spans 13 amino acids. CDR3 loop: CASSLEDGLEQYF. DNA of the CDR3: TGTGCCAGCAGCTTGGAAGACGGACTGGAGCAGTACTTC. Together with reference TRBV5-6 and TRBJ2-7, the CDR3 gives the full variable domain: DAGVTQSPTHLIKTRGQQVTLRCSPKSGHDTVSWYQQALGQGPQFIFQYYEEEERQRGNFPDRFSGHQFPNYSSELNVNALLLGDSALYLCASSLEDGLEQYFGPGTRLTVT.

The V and J genes are TRBV20-1 and TRBJ2-7; TRBD2 matches 8 bases. Germline CDR1 and CDR2: DFQATT and SNEGSKA (reference sequence). V lost 3 bases to trimming and J lost 10 bases; unmatched junction nucleotides: 5. The CDR3 is 11 amino acids. CDR3 sequence: CSARNSGTQYF. For the CDR3, the DNA is TGCAGTGCTAGGAATAGCGGGACACAGTACTTC.

The sample holds a few counts of this clonotype. V is TRBV3-1 and J is TRBJ1-5; D is possibly TRBD1 (6 bases). The V gene's germline CDR1 is LGHDT and CDR2 YNNKEL (reference sequence). This CDR3 region has 16 residues. V lost 0 bases and J lost 5, with 14 bases in between. CDR3 coding DNA: TGTGCCAGCAGCCAAGATCACGGGGGCGGCGATCAGCCCCAGCATTTT. The encoded protein is CASSQDHGGGDQPQHF. The entire variable domain, with the rest obtained from reference TRBV3-1 and TRBJ1-5, is as follows: DTAVSQTPKYLVTQMGNDKSIKCEQNLGHDTMYWYKQDSKKFLKIMFSYNNKELIINETVPNRFSPKSPDKAHLNLHINSLELGDSAVYFCASSQDHGGGDQPQHFGDGTRLSIL.

The chain carries TRBV2 and TRBJ2-7; the D is unclear. This CDR3 region has 15 residues. Trimming left V 4 bases short and J 2 bases short, with 15 bases between. Looked up from germline, CDR1 is SNHLY and CDR2 is FYNNEI. The CDR3: CASSGVAPPPYEQYF. The CDR3 DNA reads TGTGCCAGCAGTGGAGTGGCGCCGCCACCCTACGAGCAGTACTTC.

The chain recombines TRBV24-1 with TRBJ2-2; unclear D gene. The germline CDR1 and CDR2 sequences are KGHDR and SFDVKD. V gave up 4 bases and J gave up 6 bases, with 11 bases separating them. This CDR3 spans 14 amino acids. In nucleotides, the CDR3 is TGTGCCACCAGTGAGCCCTTTGGAGCCGGGGAGCTGTTTTTT. Translation gives CATSEPFGAGELFF.

This clonotype was observed a handful of times. The chain recombines TRBV15 with TRBJ2-3; 10 bases align to TRBD1. V was clipped by 1 base and J by 2 bases; unmatched bases: 3. This CDR3 is built from 16 residues. Germline CDR1 is LNHNV and CDR2 is YYDKDF (reference sequence). In nucleotides, the CDR3 is TGTGCCACCAGCAGAGTGGGACAGGGGCTCACAGATACGCAGTATTTT. It codes for CATSRVGQGLTDTQYF.

This clonotype was observed at least ten times. V and J are TRBV2 and TRBJ2-5; weak D call: TRBD1 (5 bases). V was cut by 6 bases and J by 4 bases, with 9 bases left in between. The germline V gene has CDR1 SNHLY and CDR2 FYNNEI. This CDR3 has 12 amino acids. The CDR3 DNA reads TGTGCCAGCAGGAGGACAACAGAGACCCAGTACTTC. Protein product: CASRRTTETQYF.

The rearrangement joins TRBV9 to TRBJ2-7; D perhaps matches TRBD1 (6 bases). Per germline, CDR1 SGDLS and CDR2 YYNGEE. The CDR3 length is 14 residues. V was cut by 0 bases and J by 3 bases, with 10 bases left in between. The CDR3 loop reads CASSVAGDNYEQYF. Written as DNA, the CDR3 is TGTGCCAGCAGCGTAGCTGGGGACAACTACGAGCAGTACTTC.